A single T cell receptor beta chain is shown here with its context. This specimen belongs to a study of blood T cell repertoires in COVID-19. About the research overall: Acute-phase and convalescent COVID-19 samples originated in the United States, Italy and Spain.

Germline V lookup: CDR1 LGHNA, CDR2 YNFKEQ. This CDR3 spans 17 amino acids. V dropped 3 bases and J dropped 1 base, with 13 bases sitting between them. Per the study methods: Amplification from reference gene primers served as the basis for estimated nucleated cell counts. The table came from immunoSEQ multiplex PCR; TCRdb's copy has only in-frame clones and leaves some out. The V and J calls and clone size were taken over from that table, and D and trimming were inferred from the DNA. Of around 200,000 clones listed, approximately 82% are singletons. The sample taken for sequencing was peripheral blood. V gene TRBV4-2 combines with J gene TRBJ2-6; weak D call: TRBD1 (6 bases). The source is a woman in her forties or fifties with acute or convalescent COVID-19. CDR3 in amino acids: CASSQSDRYSGANVLTF. CDR3 nucleotide sequence: TGTGCCAGCAGCCAGTCCGACAGGTATTCTGGGGCCAACGTCCTGACTTTC.